These T cell receptor beta chains were read from a single sample in a study of blood T cell repertoires in COVID-19. Data came from immunoSEQ multiplex PCR; TCRdb stores just in-frame clones and leaves some out. The top ten hold about 7% of the sample, which has 200,000 to 250,000 clones, 84% seen once. Sequencing used PBMCs or T cells enriched from blood (not recorded which). The receptors shown here come from a woman in her thirties or forties who had recovered from COVID-19. Each CDR3 is given with its conserved first and last residue. The D gene is left open where the match is weak. Expanded clones are given a class, and other clones once, few, many or no size at all.

clone_size j_call d_call v_call cdr3_nt cdr3_aa
. TRBJ1-2 . TRBV18 TGTGCCAGCTCACCGCTACTTGCGGGGTCTAACTATGGCTACACCTTC CASSPLLAGSNYGYTF
. TRBJ2-3 TRBD2 TRBV11-3 TGTGCCAGCAGCTTAGATCCAGCGGGAGGCCTCTTGGGGATGGATACGCAGTATTTT CASSLDPAGGLLGMDTQYF
once TRBJ2-3 TRBD2 TRBV7-6 TGTGCCAGCAGCCGAAGGGGTAGCGGGACAGATACGCAGTATTTT CASSRRGSGTDTQYF
. TRBJ2-3 . TRBV9 TGTGCCAGCAGCGTATTCGGTGATACGCAGTATTTT CASSVFGDTQYF
. TRBJ2-3 TRBD2 TRBV12-5 TGTGCTAGTGGCCCACTAGCGTCAACAAGGGGAGATACGCAGTATTTT CASGPLASTRGDTQYF
. TRBJ2-1 TRBD2 TRBV5-8 TGTGCCAGCAGCTACGGACCGGGGGCGGGAGGCGGGAGGGCCTCGGGTGAGCAGTTCTTC CASSYGPGAGGGRASGEQFF
once TRBJ1-1 . TRBV30 TGTGCCTGGAGTTTCGGACACTCCACTGAAGCTTTCTTT CAWSFGHSTEAFF
. TRBJ2-2 . TRBV9 TGTGCCAGCAGCCCCTCGGTGGACACCGGGGAGCTGTTTTTT CASSPSVDTGELFF
. TRBJ1-1 TRBD1 TRBV7-9 TGTGCCAGCAGCCTATCGGGACAGAGCGACGCTTTCTTT CASSLSGQSDAFF
. TRBJ2-3 TRBD2 TRBV29-1 TGCAGCGTTGAAGGCCGACTAGCGGGACCCACAGATACGCAGTATTTT CSVEGRLAGPTDTQYF
. TRBJ1-1 . TRBV6-5 TGTGCCAGCAATCTACAGGGTACCCTGAACACTGAAGCTTTCTTT CASNLQGTLNTEAFF
. TRBJ2-3 . TRBV4-2 TGTGCCAGCAGCCAAGATCTAACGAGCACAGATACGCAGTATTTT CASSQDLTSTDTQYF
once TRBJ2-3 . TRBV9 TGTGCCAGCAGCGTAGAGGTTCAAAATCGGGCAGATACGCAGTATTTT CASSVEVQNRADTQYF
. TRBJ2-1 . TRBV15 TGTGCCACCAGCAGGCGGGACTCCTACAATGAGCAGTTCTTC CATSRRDSYNEQFF
. TRBJ1-2 . TRBV5-5 TGTGCCAGCAGCTCGAACCCAGGGGACGGCTACACCTTC CASSSNPGDGYTF
. TRBJ2-5 TRBD2 TRBV27 TGTGCCAGCAGGGTGAGCGGGAGATTTGAGACCCAGTACTTC CASRVSGRFETQYF
. TRBJ2-7 TRBD2 TRBV6-5 TGTGCCAGCAGTCACCTAGCGGGCGGCTCCTACGAGCAGTACTTC CASSHLAGGSYEQYF
. TRBJ2-7 . TRBV9 TGTGCCAGCAGCGAAGGGAGTCAATACGGCGAGCAGTACTTC CASSEGSQYGEQYF
. TRBJ2-1 TRBD2 TRBV18 TGTGCCAGTTCCGTCGGCCTAGCGGGAGGCAGCAATGAGCAGTTCTTC CASSVGLAGGSNEQFF
once TRBJ1-3 . TRBV30 TGTGCCTTCCAGGGTCCCTCTGGAAACACCATATATTTT CAFQGPSGNTIYF
. TRBJ2-1 . TRBV27 TGTGCCAGCAGTTTAAGAGCGGACTACAATGAGCAGTTCTTC CASSLRADYNEQFF
. TRBJ1-2 TRBD1 TRBV27 TGTGCCAGCAGAAGACAGGGTTATGGCTACACCTTC CASRRQGYGYTF
. TRBJ2-5 TRBD1 TRBV15 TGTGCCACCAGCAGAGATCCCGGGACAGGGTTGGGAGAGACCCAGTACTTC CATSRDPGTGLGETQYF
few TRBJ1-4 . TRBV28 TGTGCCAGCAGCCTACACAGGGTTAATGAAAAACTGTTTTTT CASSLHRVNEKLFF
. TRBJ2-2 TRBD1 TRBV7-8 TGTGCCAGCAGCTTGACCCGACAGGGGGTACCCGGGGAGCTGTTTTTT CASSLTRQGVPGELFF
. TRBJ2-3 TRBD1 TRBV28 TGTGCCAGCAGGGCGGACAGGGAGAACACAGATACGCAGTATTTT CASRADRENTDTQYF
. TRBJ2-1 . TRBV6-5 TGTGCCAGCAGTTACGCAGAATACAATGAGCAGTTCTTC CASSYAEYNEQFF
. TRBJ2-5 TRBD1 TRBV2 TGTGCCAGCAGCCGACAGGGGGCGAGGGAGACCCAGTACTTC CASSRQGARETQYF
. TRBJ2-1 . TRBV20-1 TGCAGTGCTAGCAGTTTTGATGAGCAGTTCTTC CSASSFDEQFF
. TRBJ2-1 . TRBV5-1 TGCGCCAGCAGCTTGGGTCCACTGAGCTCCTACAATGAGCAGTTCTTC CASSLGPLSSYNEQFF
. TRBJ2-2 TRBD2 TRBV4-3 TGCGCCAGCAGCCAAGAATACCCGGGAGGGGCCGGGGAGCTGTTTTTT CASSQEYPGGAGELFF
. TRBJ1-5 TRBD1 TRBV30 TGTGCCTGGAGTGGGTCTGGACAGGTTAGCAATCAGCCCCAGCATTTT CAWSGSGQVSNQPQHF
. TRBJ2-1 . TRBV27 TGTGCCAGCAGTTTATCTCCTAGGTGGGTGCAGTTCTTC CASSLSPRWVQFF
. TRBJ1-5 . TRBV19 TGTGCCAGTAGTATGTGGGGCGCTAGCAATCAGCCCCAGCATTTT CASSMWGASNQPQHF
once TRBJ1-2 TRBD1 TRBV30 TGTGCCTGGAGTCGAGGGACAGGGGGTGGCTACACCTTC CAWSRGTGGGYTF
once TRBJ2-2 . TRBV11-3 TGTGCCAGCACGCAACAGGGTGGTACCGGGGAGCTGTTTTTT CASTQQGGTGELFF
. TRBJ1-5 TRBD1 TRBV19 TGTGCCAGTAGTATTTACGGGACAGGGATAATGGGCAATCAGCCCCAGCATTTT CASSIYGTGIMGNQPQHF
. TRBJ1-2 . TRBV2 TGTGCCAGCAGTGGTGGGGGGGATTCGTTTGGCTACACCTTC CASSGGGDSFGYTF
. TRBJ2-3 TRBD2 TRBV7-2 TGTGCCAGCAGCTCGACTAGCGGGGGCTCAGATACGCAGTATTTT CASSSTSGGSDTQYF
. TRBJ2-2 . TRBV4-1 TGCGCCAGCAGGATGCGGGACTCAAACACCGGGGAGCTGTTTTTT CASRMRDSNTGELFF
. TRBJ1-5 TRBD1 TRBV27 TGTGCCAGCAGTCTGACAGGGGTTAGTCAGCCCCAGCATTTT CASSLTGVSQPQHF
. TRBJ2-1 TRBD1 TRBV7-9 TGTGCCAGCAGCGCGGGACAGGGAGAATACAATGAGCAGTTCTTC CASSAGQGEYNEQFF
. TRBJ2-3 . TRBV6-2/TRBV6-3 TGTGCCAGCAGTTACGGCGGAACCACAGATACGCAGTATTTT CASSYGGTTDTQYF
. TRBJ2-1 . TRBV5-1 TGCGCCAGCAGCTTGTTCGGGAGAGGTGATGAGCAGTTCTTC CASSLFGRGDEQFF
. TRBJ2-1 . TRBV19 TGTGCCAGTAGTATAGCTGACCCAGGATACAATGAGCAGTTCTTC CASSIADPGYNEQFF
. TRBJ2-3 TRBD2 TRBV2 TGTGCCAGCAGTGAAGCGGGAGCGGGATATACGCAGTATTTT CASSEAGAGYTQYF
. TRBJ1-5 TRBD1 TRBV2 TGTGCCAGCAGACCCGACAGGGACGATCAGCCCCAGCATTTT CASRPDRDDQPQHF
. TRBJ2-1 . TRBV7-6 TGTGCCAGCAGCTTAGCGACGGGGGGCTCGGGTAATGAGCAGTTCTTC CASSLATGGSGNEQFF
. TRBJ2-5 TRBD1 TRBV7-2 TGTGCCAGCAGCTCGGGACAGGGTAAAGAGACCCAGTACTTC CASSSGQGKETQYF
. TRBJ1-1 . TRBV30 TGTGCCTGGACTGCCGGGGGGGGGTCGCGAGCTTTCTTT CAWTAGGGSRAFF
once TRBJ2-3 TRBD2 TRBV19 TGTGCCAGTAGTATGGGACTAGCGGGAGCAGATACGCAGTATTTT CASSMGLAGADTQYF
. TRBJ2-1 TRBD1 TRBV7-3 TGTGCCAGCAGCTTGGACAGGGGTGGCGAGCAGTTCTTC CASSLDRGGEQFF
. TRBJ1-5 TRBD1 TRBV18 TGTGCCAGCTCACTATCCGGGACAGGGGATCAGCCCCAGCATTTT CASSLSGTGDQPQHF
. TRBJ1-2 TRBD1 TRBV11-2 TGTGCCAGCAGCGAATGGACAGGGGAGGAAGGGGGCTACACCTTC CASSEWTGEEGGYTF